This T cell receptor (beta chain) emerged from a study of molecular identifiers for immune sequencing clone quantification. Across the study: In replicates, RNA from roughly 20,000 or 100,000 naive CD8 cells was split five ways, four sequenced.

Each CDR3 protein is one row after TCRdb ran MiXCR on the PCR reads. The sample includes about 640,000 distinct CDR3 sequences, 15% to 20% of them seen just once. V shed 5 bases and J 5 bases; nucleotides not matched to a gene: 13. Germline lookup yields CDR1 MNHEY and CDR2 SMNVEV (reference sequence). This CDR3 comprises 17 residues. This clonotype has ten or more counts. Using 10%, 30% or 50% RNA, naive CD8 libraries were derived from about 20,000 to 1,000,000 sorted cells. Sequenced material: naive CD8+ T cells from blood, with Jurkat cell RNA spiked in. Subset described: FACS-sorted CD8+CD4-CCR7+CD45RA+ naive T cells. The sequence was collected from a human donor in good health. Some libraries in this study had Jurkat cell RNA spiked in. The chain employs TRBV27 and TRBJ2-1; 9 nucleotides line up with TRBD2. CDR3 nucleotide sequence: TGTGCCAGCAGTAAAGTCGGGGTAGCGGGGGTGAACAATGAGCAGTTCTTC. It yields the protein CASSKVGVAGVNNEQFF.